This T cell receptor (beta chain) was profiled in a study of metastatic and nonmetastatic thyroid tumors. V was pared by 4 bases and J by 8 bases, with 7 bases of the junction left unmatched. The germline V gene encodes CDR1 MDHEN and CDR2 SYDVKM. The CDR3 has 14 residues. Until they underwent thyroid surgery, no patient had received any treatment. Original processing methods: A distant-metastasis classifier for papillary thyroid cancer was built using CDR3 differences across clinicopathological groups. TCRdb redid the clone calls on the PCR reads using MiXCR. TCRdb's processing, not the authors' own work, is the source of the V and J calls. The sample yields about 48,000 clones, approximately 20% seen once. This clone was counted between two and nine times.

What was sequenced was blood. The rearrangement uses TRBV28 and TRBJ2-3, with 9 nucleotides matching TRBD2. This sequence was found in a male donor with papillary thyroid cancer or a benign thyroid nodule (not recorded which). Some clones in this sample may be carry-over from other donors' samples. The DNA of the CDR3 is TGTGCCAGCAGTTCCGGGACTAGCAGGCGTACGCAGTATTTT. Encoded protein: CASSSGTSRRTQYF.